This section outlines one TCR beta chain sequence together with its context. Its specificity is unknown. The sample belongs to a study of shared clonotypes between healthy human individuals. Study-level points and caveats: It was observed that roughly 5.1% of naive CD4 clonotypes were shared across a few donors. Clonotype sharing among donors, it was expected, would be affected by sequencing depth.

Across several immunoSEQ plates, the genomic DNA of each subset was split evenly. The protocol was immunoSEQ multiplex PCR, while the TCRdb copy is restricted to in-frame clones and leaves out a portion. This table holds about 120,000 clones, approximately 70% found once. There are 10 residues in the CDR3. Germline V CDR1 and CDR2: DFQATT, SNEGSKA (reference sequence). The V end was cut by 5 bases, the J end by 9 bases, with 8 bases between. Sequenced: memory CD8+ T cells sorted from blood. Subset meaning: CD45RO+ cells pooled with CCR7-negative TemRA cells. This chain uses TRBV20-1 with TRBJ2-1; D gene unclear. This clonotype originated in a young woman in good health. CDR3 coding DNA: TGCAGTGCTGACCATCCTGAGCAGTTCTTC. Residues: CSADHPEQFF.